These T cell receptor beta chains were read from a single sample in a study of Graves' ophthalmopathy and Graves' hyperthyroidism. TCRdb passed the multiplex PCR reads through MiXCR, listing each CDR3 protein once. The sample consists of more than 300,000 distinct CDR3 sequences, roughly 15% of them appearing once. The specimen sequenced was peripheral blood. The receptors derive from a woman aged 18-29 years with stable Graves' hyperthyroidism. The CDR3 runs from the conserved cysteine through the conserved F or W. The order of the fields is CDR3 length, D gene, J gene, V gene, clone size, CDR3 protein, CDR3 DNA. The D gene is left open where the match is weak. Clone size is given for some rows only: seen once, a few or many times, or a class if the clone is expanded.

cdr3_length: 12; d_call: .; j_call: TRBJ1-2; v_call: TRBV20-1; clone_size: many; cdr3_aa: CSAATGPEGYTF; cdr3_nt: TGCAGTGCGGCAACAGGCCCGGAGGGCTACACCTTC
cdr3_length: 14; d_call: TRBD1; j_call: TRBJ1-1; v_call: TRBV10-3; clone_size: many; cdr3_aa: CAAMTGGRHTEAFF; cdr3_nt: TGTGCCGCAATGACAGGGGGAAGGCACACTGAAGCTTTCTTT
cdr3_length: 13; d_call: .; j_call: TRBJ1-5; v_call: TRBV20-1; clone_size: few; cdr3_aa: CSASRDTHQPQHF; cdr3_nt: TGCAGTGCGAGCCGGGACACCCATCAGCCCCAGCATTTT
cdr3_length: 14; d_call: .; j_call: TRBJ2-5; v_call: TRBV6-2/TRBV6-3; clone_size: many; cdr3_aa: CASTGFSSGETQYF; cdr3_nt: TGTGCCAGCACTGGGTTCAGCTCGGGAGAGACCCAGTACTTC
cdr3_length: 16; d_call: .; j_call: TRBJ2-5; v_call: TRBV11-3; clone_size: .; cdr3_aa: CASSSGRTDYQEAQYF; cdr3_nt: TGTGCCAGCAGCTCCGGAAGGACAGACTACCAAGAGGCCCAGTACTTC
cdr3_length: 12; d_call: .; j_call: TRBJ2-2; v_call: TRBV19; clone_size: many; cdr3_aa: CASTRWTGELFF; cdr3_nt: TGTGCCAGTACCCGGTGGACCGGGGAGCTGTTTTTT
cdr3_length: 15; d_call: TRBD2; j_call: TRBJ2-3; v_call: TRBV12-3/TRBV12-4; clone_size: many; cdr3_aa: CASSHRGGLTDTQYF; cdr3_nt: TGTGCCAGCAGTCACCGGGGGGGCCTCACAGATACGCAGTATTTT
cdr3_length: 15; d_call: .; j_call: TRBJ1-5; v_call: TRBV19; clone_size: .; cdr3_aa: CASRITADYYQPQHF; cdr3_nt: TGTGCCAGTAGAATAACGGCGGATTATTATCAGCCCCAGCATTTT
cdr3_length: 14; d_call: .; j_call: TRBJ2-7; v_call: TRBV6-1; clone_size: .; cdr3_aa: CASTKRFSSYEQYF; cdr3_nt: TGTGCCAGCACGAAGCGGTTCAGCTCCTACGAGCAGTACTTC
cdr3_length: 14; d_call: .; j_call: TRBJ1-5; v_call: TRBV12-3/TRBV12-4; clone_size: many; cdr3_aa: CASSLVGGSAPQHF; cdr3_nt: TGTGCCAGCAGTTTAGTCGGGGGCTCGGCGCCCCAGCATTTT
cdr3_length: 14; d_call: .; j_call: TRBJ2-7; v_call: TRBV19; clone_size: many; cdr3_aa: CASSTQDEFYEQYF; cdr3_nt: TGTGCCAGTAGTACCCAGGACGAGTTCTACGAGCAGTACTTC
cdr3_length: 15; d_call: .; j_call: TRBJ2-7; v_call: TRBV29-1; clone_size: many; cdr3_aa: CSVELPGLKIGEQYF; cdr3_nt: TGCAGCGTTGAGCTTCCAGGGTTGAAAATTGGCGAGCAGTACTTC
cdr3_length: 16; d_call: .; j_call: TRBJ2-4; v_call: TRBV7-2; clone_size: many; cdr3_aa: CASSLTIGPAKNIQYF; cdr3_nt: TGTGCCAGCAGCTTGACCATAGGCCCAGCCAAAAACATTCAGTACTTC
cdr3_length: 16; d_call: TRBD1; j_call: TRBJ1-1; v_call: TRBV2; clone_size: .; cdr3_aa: CASTHRQGAVIAEAFF; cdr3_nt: TGTGCCAGCACCCATCGACAGGGGGCGGTGATTGCTGAAGCTTTCTTT
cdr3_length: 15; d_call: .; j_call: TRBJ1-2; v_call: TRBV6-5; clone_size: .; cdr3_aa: CASSYSMISNYGYTF; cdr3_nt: TGTGCCAGCAGTTACTCGATGATTTCTAACTATGGCTACACCTTC
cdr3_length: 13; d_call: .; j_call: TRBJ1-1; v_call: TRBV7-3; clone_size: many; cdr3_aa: CASSFGRYTEAFF; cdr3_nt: TGTGCCAGCAGCTTCGGACGGTACACTGAAGCTTTCTTT
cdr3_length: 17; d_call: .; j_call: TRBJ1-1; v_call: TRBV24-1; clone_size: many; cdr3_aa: CATSDHRWGGPNTEAFF; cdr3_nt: TGTGCCACCAGTGATCACCGGTGGGGGGGACCGAACACTGAAGCTTTCTTT
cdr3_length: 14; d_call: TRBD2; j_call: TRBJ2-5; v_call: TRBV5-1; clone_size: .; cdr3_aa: CASSWEGSRETQYF; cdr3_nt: TGCGCCAGCAGCTGGGAGGGTTCAAGGGAGACCCAGTACTTC
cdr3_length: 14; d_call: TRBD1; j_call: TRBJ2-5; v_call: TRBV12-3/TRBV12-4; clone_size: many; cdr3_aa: CASSPTGAGETQYF; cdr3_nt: TGTGCCAGCAGTCCCACAGGGGCCGGAGAGACCCAGTACTTC
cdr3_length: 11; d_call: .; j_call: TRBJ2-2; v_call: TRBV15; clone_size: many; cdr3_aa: CATSGTGELFF; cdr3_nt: TGTGCCACCAGCGGTACCGGGGAGCTGTTTTTT
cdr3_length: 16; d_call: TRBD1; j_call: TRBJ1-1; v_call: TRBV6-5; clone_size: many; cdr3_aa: CASSYSIFRGQTEAFF; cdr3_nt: TGTGCCAGCAGTTACTCGATATTCAGGGGGCAAACTGAAGCTTTCTTT
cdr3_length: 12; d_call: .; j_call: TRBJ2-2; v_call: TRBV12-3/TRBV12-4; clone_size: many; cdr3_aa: CASGVGFGELFF; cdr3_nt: TGTGCCAGCGGTGTAGGGTTCGGGGAGCTGTTTTTT
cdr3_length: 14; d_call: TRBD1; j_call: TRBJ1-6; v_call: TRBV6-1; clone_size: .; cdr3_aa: CASREGQGNSPLHF; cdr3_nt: TGTGCCAGCAGAGAGGGACAGGGGAATTCACCCCTCCACTTT
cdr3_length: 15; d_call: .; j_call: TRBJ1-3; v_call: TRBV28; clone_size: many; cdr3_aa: CASTKLEGRGNTIYF; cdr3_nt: TGTGCCAGCACGAAGTTGGAGGGCCGAGGAAACACCATATATTTT
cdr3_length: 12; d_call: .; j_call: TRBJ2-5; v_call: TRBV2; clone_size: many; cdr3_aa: CASTGQQETQYF; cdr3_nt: TGTGCCAGCACCGGACAGCAAGAGACCCAGTACTTC
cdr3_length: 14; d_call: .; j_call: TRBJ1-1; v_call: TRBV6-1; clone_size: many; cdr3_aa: CASSGGGPNTEAFF; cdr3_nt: TGTGCCAGCAGTGGGGGCGGGCCAAACACTGAAGCTTTCTTT
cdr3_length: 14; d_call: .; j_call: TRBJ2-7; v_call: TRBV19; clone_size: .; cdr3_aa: CASRPGTLTYEQYF; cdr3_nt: TGTGCCAGTCGCCCCGGGACACTCACCTACGAGCAGTACTTC
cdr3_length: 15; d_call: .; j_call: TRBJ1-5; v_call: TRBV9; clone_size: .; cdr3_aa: CASSVVPGGIKPQHF; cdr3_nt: TGTGCCAGCAGCGTAGTCCCCGGGGGCATCAAGCCCCAGCATTTT
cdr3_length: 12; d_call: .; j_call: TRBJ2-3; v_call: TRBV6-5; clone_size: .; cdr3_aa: CASSHSWDTQYF; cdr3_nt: TGTGCCAGCAGTCACTCCTGGGATACGCAGTATTTT
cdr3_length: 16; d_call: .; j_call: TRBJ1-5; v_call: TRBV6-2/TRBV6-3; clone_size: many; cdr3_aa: CASSSPGTLFNQPQHF; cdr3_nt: TGTGCCAGCAGTTCGCCCGGGACCCTCTTCAATCAGCCCCAGCATTTT
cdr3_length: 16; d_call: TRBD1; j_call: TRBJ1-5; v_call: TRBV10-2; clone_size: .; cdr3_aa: CASSLKHTGGNQPQHF; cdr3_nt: TGCGCCAGCAGCCTCAAGCACACAGGGGGGAATCAGCCCCAGCATTTT
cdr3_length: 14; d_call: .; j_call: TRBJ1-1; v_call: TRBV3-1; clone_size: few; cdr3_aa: CASSQAYRIFEAFF; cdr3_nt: TGTGCCAGCAGCCAAGCTTACAGGATTTTTGAAGCTTTCTTT
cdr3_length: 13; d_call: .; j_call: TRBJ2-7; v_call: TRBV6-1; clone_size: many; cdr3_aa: CAIGAGSFHEQYF; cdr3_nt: TGTGCCATCGGGGCGGGGAGTTTCCACGAGCAGTACTTC
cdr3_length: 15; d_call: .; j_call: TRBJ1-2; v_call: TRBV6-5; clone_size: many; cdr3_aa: CASSPYKAGDYGYTF; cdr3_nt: TGTGCCAGCAGTCCTTACAAGGCAGGGGACTATGGCTACACCTTC
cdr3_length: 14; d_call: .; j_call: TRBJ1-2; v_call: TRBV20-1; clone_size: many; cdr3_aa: CSATPPDGKVGYTF; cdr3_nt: TGCAGTGCCACCCCCCCGGACGGGAAAGTTGGCTACACCTTC
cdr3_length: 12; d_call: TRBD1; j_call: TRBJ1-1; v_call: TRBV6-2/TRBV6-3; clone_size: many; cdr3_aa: CASSYQTGRAFF; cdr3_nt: TGTGCCAGCAGTTACCAGACAGGGAGAGCTTTCTTT
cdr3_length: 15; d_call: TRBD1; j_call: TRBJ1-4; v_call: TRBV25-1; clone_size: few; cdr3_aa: CASSGGQGAYEKLFF; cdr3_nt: TGTGCCAGCAGTGGAGGACAGGGGGCATATGAAAAACTGTTTTTT
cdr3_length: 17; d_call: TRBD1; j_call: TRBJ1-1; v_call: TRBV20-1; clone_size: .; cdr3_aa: CSARTRTGAGGNTEAFF; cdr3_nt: TGCAGTGCTAGGACCAGGACAGGGGCTGGCGGGAACACTGAAGCTTTCTTT
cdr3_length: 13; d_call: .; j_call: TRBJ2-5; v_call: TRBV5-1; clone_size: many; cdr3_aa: CASSTWGQETQYF; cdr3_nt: TGCGCCAGCAGCACCTGGGGCCAAGAGACCCAGTACTTC
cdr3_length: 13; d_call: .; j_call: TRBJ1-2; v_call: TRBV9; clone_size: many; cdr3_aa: CASSVGGEPGYTF; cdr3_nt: TGTGCCAGCAGCGTAGGGGGCGAGCCTGGCTACACCTTC
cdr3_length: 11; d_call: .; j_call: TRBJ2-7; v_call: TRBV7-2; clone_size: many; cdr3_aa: CASSLLAEQYF; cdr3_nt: TGTGCCAGCAGCTTATTGGCCGAGCAGTACTTC
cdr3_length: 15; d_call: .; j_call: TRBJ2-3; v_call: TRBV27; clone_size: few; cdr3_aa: CASSLGRGLTDTQYF; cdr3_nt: TGTGCCAGCAGTTTAGGTAGGGGGTTAACGGATACGCAGTATTTT
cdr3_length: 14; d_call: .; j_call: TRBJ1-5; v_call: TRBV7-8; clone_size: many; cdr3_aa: CASSQVYSNQPQHF; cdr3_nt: TGTGCCAGCAGCCAAGTATATAGCAATCAGCCCCAGCATTTT
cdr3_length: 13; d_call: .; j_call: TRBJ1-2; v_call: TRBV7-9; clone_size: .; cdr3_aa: CASTPPGRGSYTF; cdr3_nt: TGTGCCAGCACCCCCCCGGGGCGGGGGAGCTACACCTTC
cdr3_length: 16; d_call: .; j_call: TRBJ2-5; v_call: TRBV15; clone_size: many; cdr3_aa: CATSSRSFGQQETQYF; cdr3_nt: TGTGCCACCAGCAGTCGTTCGTTCGGGCAGCAAGAGACCCAGTACTTC